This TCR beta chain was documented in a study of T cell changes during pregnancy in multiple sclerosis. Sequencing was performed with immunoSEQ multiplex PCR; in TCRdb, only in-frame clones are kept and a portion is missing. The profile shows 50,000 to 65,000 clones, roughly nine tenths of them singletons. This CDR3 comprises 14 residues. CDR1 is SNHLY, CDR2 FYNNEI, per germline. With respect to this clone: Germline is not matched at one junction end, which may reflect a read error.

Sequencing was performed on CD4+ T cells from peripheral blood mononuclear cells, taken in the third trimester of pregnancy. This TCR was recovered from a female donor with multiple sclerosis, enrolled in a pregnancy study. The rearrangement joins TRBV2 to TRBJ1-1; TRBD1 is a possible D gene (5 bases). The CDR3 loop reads CASSDGRVNAEAFF. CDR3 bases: TGTGCCAGCAGTGATGGCAGGGTGAACGCTGAAGCTTTCTTT.